The TCR beta chain under discussion was sequenced for a study of blood T cell repertoires in COVID-19. Whole-study context: The United States, Italy and Spain were the sources of the acute and convalescent COVID-19 samples. In each case, the material was cDNA or gDNA derived from T cells, B-cell-depleted T cells, or PBMCs.

Profiling relied on immunoSEQ multiplex PCR, and the TCRdb table lists in-frame clones only, not all of them. The sample holds a few hundred thousand clones, approximately 86% seen once. V lost 7 bases to trimming and J lost 4 bases; unmatched junction nucleotides: 13. This CDR3 has 16 amino acids. Germline V gives CDR1 SNHLY, CDR2 FYNNEI. Patients from Seattle were sampled longitudinally, starting during active infection. The sequenced sample was peripheral blood. The sequence was obtained from a woman between 55 and 75 years old with COVID-19, enrolled during active disease. V usage is TRBV2 and J usage is TRBJ1-2; the match to TRBD1 covers 9 bases. CDR3 nucleotide sequence: TGTGCCAGCACTAAGAGAGGGACAGGGAGCGGCTATGGCTACACCTTC. Translated: CASTKRGTGSGYGYTF.